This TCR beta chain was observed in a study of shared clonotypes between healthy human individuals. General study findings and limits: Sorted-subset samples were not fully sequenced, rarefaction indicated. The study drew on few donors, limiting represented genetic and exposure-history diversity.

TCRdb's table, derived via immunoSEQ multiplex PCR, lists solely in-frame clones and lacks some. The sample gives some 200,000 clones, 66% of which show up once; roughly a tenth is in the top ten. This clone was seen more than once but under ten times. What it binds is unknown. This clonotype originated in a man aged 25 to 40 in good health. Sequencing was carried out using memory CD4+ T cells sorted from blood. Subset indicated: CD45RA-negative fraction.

In nucleotides, the CDR3 is TGTGCCAGCAGCTTAGTATCTCGCGGGACTGCAGATACGCAGTATTTT. Translation: CASSLVSRGTADTQYF. This chain connects TRBV7-2 to TRBJ2-3, with a possible D match to TRBD2 (6 bases). CDR1 is SGHTA and CDR2 is FQGNSA in the germline V gene. The CDR3 totals 16 residues. V was trimmed by 1 base and J by 4 bases, leaving 15 bases between them.